Below, 27 T cell receptor beta chains from the same sample are listed, as sequenced in a study of blood T cell repertoires in COVID-19. Assay: immunoSEQ multiplex PCR; the TCRdb copy retains only in-frame clones and omits some. This repertoire shows roughly 100,000 clones, about 89% found once; its top ten account for about 4%. The source material was peripheral blood. The source of these receptors is a woman in her sixties or seventies with acute or convalescent COVID-19.

This clone was seen only once. The chain couples TRBV5-8 to TRBJ1-5; D is unresolved. The CDR3 covers 12 residues. The V and J ends lost 2 bases and 7 bases respectively, with 7 bases between them. Germline V gene data show CDR1 as SGHTS and CDR2 as YDEGEE. CDR3 sequence (DNA): TGTGCCAGCAGCTTCATGAGCCAGCCCCAGCATTTT. It is translated as CASSFMSQPQHF. Looking up the rest from reference TRBV5-8 and TRBJ1-5 gives the full variable domain: EAGVTQSPTHLIKTRGQQATLRCSPISGHTSVYWYQQALGLGLQFLLWYDEGEERNRGNFPPRFSGRQFPNYSSELNVNALELEDSALYLCASSFMSQPQHFGDGTRLSIL.

The sample holds one count of this clone. This sequence joins TRBV6-5 and TRBJ1-1; TRBD1 matches at 8 bases. J was trimmed by 10 bases and V by 8 bases; bases with no gene match: 9. CDR3 length: 12 residues. Germline loops: CDR1 MNHEY, CDR2 SVGAGI. CDR3: CASLDRGIGAFF. CDR3 coding DNA: TGTGCCAGCCTCGACAGGGGCATTGGAGCTTTCTTT.

This clone was seen once. The gene calls are TRBV9 and TRBJ1-1; D unclear. This CDR3 comprises 16 residues. The V end lost 6 bases, the J end lost 1 base, and 19 bases lay between the germline ends. CDR1 and CDR2 from the germline V gene are SGDLS and YYNGEE. The CDR3 sequence is CASTPAGMDWNTEAFF. The CDR3 DNA is TGTGCCAGCACCCCTGCGGGGATGGATTGGAACACTGAAGCTTTCTTT.

The V call is TRBV5-1, the J call TRBJ2-3; D is unclear. V shed 0 bases and J shed 1 base, with 9 bases lying between them. CDR3 length equals 15 residues. Germline V lookup: CDR1 SGHRS, CDR2 YFSETQ. The CDR3 DNA follows: TGCGCCAGCAGCTTGGGTCAGTCTGGCACAGATACGCAGTATTTT. Translated: CASSLGQSGTDTQYF.

This chain joins TRBV3-1 (or the pseudogene TRBV3-2) and TRBJ1-1; 9 nucleotides align to TRBD1. CDR3 length equals 14 residues. After removal of 6 bases from V and 5 bases from J, the junction contained 7 bases not matched to a gene. The germline V gene encodes CDR1 LGHDT and CDR2 YNNKEL (reference sequence). The CDR3 bases are TGTGCCAGCAGTCAGACAGGGGGGATGACTGAAGCTTTCTTT. Its translation: CASSQTGGMTEAFF.

The rearrangement joins TRBV19 to TRBJ2-1; possible D gene TRBD1, 6 bases. Per the germline V gene, CDR1 is LNHDA and CDR2 is SQIVND (reference sequence). The CDR3 loop spans 15 amino acids. V dropped 6 bases and J dropped 9 bases, with 21 bases sitting between them. The CDR3 sequence is CASSPTGIKGSEQFF. The CDR3 bases are TGTGCCAGTAGCCCTACAGGGATTAAAGGGAGTGAGCAGTTCTTC.

This clone was picked up one time. CDR3 protein: CASSELSGTSMIYEQFF. As DNA, the CDR3 is TGTGCCAGCAGCGAATTGTCCGGGACTAGCATGATATATGAGCAGTTCTTC. V and J are TRBV11-3 and TRBJ2-1, with 9 bases identical to TRBD2. The CDR3 extends over 17 amino acids. Germline CDR1 and CDR2: SGHNT and YENEEA. The trim removed 5 bases at V and 8 bases at J, leaving 16 bases unmatched.

The chain combines TRBV14 with TRBJ1-2; D is undetermined. Germline loops: CDR1 SGHDN, CDR2 FVKESK. The V and J ends lost 3 bases and 3 bases respectively, with 5 bases between them. This CDR3 comprises 12 residues. This CDR3 reads CASSQQYYGYTF. Written as DNA, the CDR3 is TGTGCCAGCAGCCAGCAGTACTATGGCTACACCTTC.

This rearrangement joins TRBV12-3 or TRBV12-4 to TRBJ1-2; D is ambiguous. The CDR3 is made up of 12 amino acids. V lost 6 bases to trimming and J lost 4 bases, with 9 bases between them. DNA of the CDR3: TGTGCCAGCAGCCCCACAGTCTATGGCTACACCTTC. Protein: CASSPTVYGYTF.

V usage is TRBV19 and J usage is TRBJ1-5; no clear D gene. V shed 7 bases and J shed 5 bases, with 12 bases lying between them. CDR3 length: 13 residues. Germline CDR1 reads LNHDA; CDR2 reads SQIVND (reference sequence). The CDR3 nucleotides are TGTGCCAGTAAAAAGGCGGGAGATCAGCCCCAGCATTTT. As protein: CASKKAGDQPQHF.

The V gene is TRBV11-2, the J gene TRBJ1-2, with unresolved D. CDR1 and CDR2 (germline): SGHAT, FQNNGV. CDR3 length equals 12 residues. V lost 3 bases, J lost 6 bases, and 8 bases lay in between. DNA of the CDR3: TGTGCCAGCAGCTTTGAGGGAGATGGCTACACCTTC. It encodes CASSFEGDGYTF.

The count of this clone is one. The V call is TRBV7-9, the J call TRBJ1-2; D remains ambiguous. The CDR3 spans 13 residues. V was shortened by 1 base and J by 3 bases, with 6 bases between the two germline ends. CDR1 and CDR2 (germline): SEHNR, FQNEAQ (reference sequence). CDR3 coding DNA: TGTGCCAGCAGCTTAGGAGAGGACTATGGCTACACCTTC. It encodes CASSLGEDYGYTF.

V gene TRBV24-1 combines with J gene TRBJ1-5; tentative D call: TRBD1 (5 bases). This CDR3 spans 13 amino acids. Germline V gene data show CDR1 as KGHDR and CDR2 as SFDVKD. Trimming cost V 9 bases and J 0 bases, with 8 bases left between them. CDR3 nucleotides: TGTGCCACCCAAAGGGGTAGCAATCAGCCCCAGCATTTT. Protein product: CATQRGSNQPQHF.

The chain uses TRBV7-9 and TRBJ1-1; D call uncertain. Germline V gene sequence: CDR1 SEHNR, CDR2 FQNEAQ (reference sequence). This CDR3 comprises 12 residues. V was pared by 5 bases and J by 2 bases, with 6 bases between. The CDR3 DNA sequence: TGTGCCAGCAGCCCTCTAAACACTGAAGCTTTCTTT. The encoded protein is CASSPLNTEAFF.

The chain employs TRBV6-5 and TRBJ1-5, with D uncertain. The CDR3 length is 14 residues. Germline CDR1 is MNHEY and CDR2 is SVGAGI. Trimming pared 6 bases from V and 0 bases from J, leaving 9 bases between. Here the CDR3 DNA reads TGTGCCAGCAGGTCTGGCCCTAGCAATCAGCCCCAGCATTTT. This sequence encodes CASRSGPSNQPQHF.

This clone was counted a single time. V usage is TRBV14 and J usage is TRBJ2-4; a weak D match, TRBD1 (6 bases). Trimming cost V 1 base and J 6 bases, with 16 bases left between them. From germline, CDR1 is SGHDN and CDR2 FVKESK. This CDR3 is built from 16 residues. For the CDR3, the DNA is TGTGCCAGCAGCCAAGCGGCCACAGGGTGGGGAAACATTCAGTACTTC. Translating it yields CASSQAATGWGNIQYF.

The chain uses TRBV6-5 and TRBJ2-2; 8 nucleotides match TRBD1. Germline V CDR1 and CDR2: MNHEY, SVGAGI. V dropped 8 bases and J dropped 2; count of bases not matched to a gene: 1. The CDR3 extends over 13 amino acids. The DNA for the CDR3 is TGTGCCAGCGACAGGGGAAACACCGGGGAGCTGTTTTTT. It is translated as CASDRGNTGELFF.

This chain connects TRBV9 to TRBJ2-1; 9 bases fit TRBD2. CDR1 SGDLS and CDR2 YYNGEE come from the germline V gene. Trimming removed 0 bases from V and 8 bases from J; junction bases left unmatched: 27. CDR3 size: 22 residues. CDR3 DNA sequence: TGTGCCAGCAGCGTAGCTTGGGACGGAGATAGGCGGGAGGGCCTCGGTGTCGATGAGCAGTTCTTC. Translated: CASSVAWDGDRREGLGVDEQFF.

The V and J genes are TRBV28 and TRBJ2-1; 8 bases line up with TRBD1. Germline V gene data show CDR1 as MDHEN and CDR2 as SYDVKM. V was clipped by 5 bases and J by 3 bases; unmatched bases: 3. The CDR3 loop spans 14 amino acids. For the CDR3, the DNA is TGTGCCAGCAGTGGACAGGGAAACTACAATGAGCAGTTCTTC. This gives the protein CASSGQGNYNEQFF.

The rearrangement links TRBV6-5 to TRBJ2-3, with 11 bases lining up with TRBD2. This CDR3 contains 14 residues. Germline trimming cut 6 bases from V and 6 bases from J; bases unmatched to any gene: 5. CDR1 MNHEY and CDR2 SVGAGI come from the germline V gene. In DNA form, the CDR3 reads TGTGCCAGCAGCCGCACTAGCGGGAGCGATACGCAGTATTTT. Its protein is CASSRTSGSDTQYF.

The V and J genes are TRBV11-3 and TRBJ2-1; D is possibly TRBD2 (5 bases). Looked up from germline, CDR1 is SGHNT and CDR2 is YENEEA. The CDR3 consists of 16 residues. V lost 3 bases, J lost 6 bases, and 18 bases lay in between. CDR3 DNA: TGTGCCAGCAGCTTTACGAGAGGGCAGGATGGCAATGAGCAGTTCTTC. Amino acid sequence: CASSFTRGQDGNEQFF.

The V call is TRBV19, the J call TRBJ2-3; 10 bases match TRBD2. Germline values: CDR1 LNHDA, CDR2 SQIVND (reference sequence). V gave up 6 bases and J gave up 5 bases; unmatched junction bases: 8. The CDR3 covers 15 residues. CDR3 sequence (DNA): TGTGCCAGTAGAAAGCGGGAGGGCCGGGTAGATACGCAGTATTTT. Translating it yields CASRKREGRVDTQYF.

The chain combines TRBV10-3 with TRBJ2-1; D is possibly TRBD2 (7 bases). The germline gives CDR1 ENHRY, CDR2 SYGVKD. With 7 bases removed from V and 1 base from J, the gap between germline ends came to 17 bases. This CDR3 contains 16 residues. In DNA form, the CDR3 reads TGTGCCATCACCTCTGTGGGGGGGGCTTCCTACAATGAGCAGTTCTTC. This encodes CAITSVGGASYNEQFF.

The CDR3 DNA reads as TGTGCCAGCAGCTTTTCAGGGGGTCAAACTAACACTGAAGCTTTCTTT. Translated, it gives CASSFSGGQTNTEAFF. The genes are TRBV7-9 and TRBJ1-1, with 7 positions matching TRBD1. The CDR3 extends over 16 amino acids. The V gene end was trimmed by 3 bases and the J gene end by 2 bases; junction bases not matched to a gene: 9. Germline loops: CDR1 SEHNR, CDR2 FQNEAQ (reference sequence).

The chain has TRBV5-8 and TRBJ1-5; D might be TRBD1 (5 bases). V shed 1 base and J shed 7 bases, with 9 bases lying between them. This CDR3 contains 13 residues. The V gene's germline CDR1 is SGHTS and CDR2 YDEGEE. CDR3 region: CASSLLGGQPQHF. The DNA of the CDR3 is TGTGCCAGCAGCTTGTTGGGGGGGCAGCCCCAGCATTTT.

This sequence joins TRBV27 and TRBJ2-2; TRBD1 matches 10 bases. The CDR3 covers 14 residues. Germline CDR1 MNHEY, CDR2 SMNVEV (reference sequence). The J segment lost 5 bases and the V segment lost 11 bases, leaving 8 bases of the junction unmatched. CDR3 in DNA: TGTGCCGTCGGACAGGGGGTTAGGACCGGGGAGCTGTTTTTT. It yields the protein CAVGQGVRTGELFF.

The J gene is TRBJ2-7, the V gene TRBV2; a possible D gene is TRBD1 (6 bases). Germline V gene lookup returns CDR1 SNHLY and CDR2 FYNNEI. Between the trimmed V and J ends, which lost 2 bases and 2 bases, there was a span of 13 bases. This CDR3 comprises 15 residues. The CDR3 reads CASSERGSGTYEQYF. DNA for the CDR3: TGTGCCAGCAGTGAAAGGGGGAGCGGAACCTACGAGCAGTACTTC.